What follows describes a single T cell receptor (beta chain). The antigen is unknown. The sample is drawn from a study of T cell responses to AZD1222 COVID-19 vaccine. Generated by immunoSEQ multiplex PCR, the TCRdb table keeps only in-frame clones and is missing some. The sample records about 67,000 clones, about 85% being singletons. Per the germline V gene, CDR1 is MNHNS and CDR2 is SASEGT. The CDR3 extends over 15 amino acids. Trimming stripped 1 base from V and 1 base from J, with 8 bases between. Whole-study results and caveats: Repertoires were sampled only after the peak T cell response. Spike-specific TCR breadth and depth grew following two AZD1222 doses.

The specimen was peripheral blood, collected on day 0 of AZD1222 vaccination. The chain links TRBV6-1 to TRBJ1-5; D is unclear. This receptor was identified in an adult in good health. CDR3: CASSEDGQSNQPQHF. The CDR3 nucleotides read TGTGCCAGCAGTGAAGATGGGCAGAGCAATCAGCCCCAGCATTTT.